The source of this T cell receptor beta chain is a study of shared clonotypes between healthy human individuals. Across the whole study: The cohort comprised a couple of women and a few men. Their ages spanned 18 to 49 years.

Assay used: immunoSEQ multiplex PCR; TCRdb lists only in-frame clones, some missing. This table holds millions of clones, approximately 94% found once. V dropped 2 bases and J dropped 5 bases, with 16 bases sitting between them. In germline, CDR1 is SGHAT, CDR2 FQNNGV. The CDR3 has 15 residues. Naive CD8 cells were CD45RO-negative, positively selected for CCR7, excluding terminally differentiated effector memory CD45RA+ cells. Sequencing used naive CD8+ T cells sorted from blood. The V gene is TRBV11-2, the J gene TRBJ2-7; no reliable D call. This TCR was sampled from a man aged 18 to 29 in good health. The CDR3 region is CASSLSGGAGHEQYF. For the CDR3, the DNA is TGTGCCAGCAGCTTATCCGGTGGAGCTGGCCACGAGCAGTACTTC.